This TCR beta chain derives from a study of spatial heterogeneity in lung cancer. Study details: The study sequenced follow-up PBMC samples when they were available, at a median of approximately 2 years after resection. Findings and caveats of the study: Detection of ubiquitous tumor TCRs in blood was higher at resection than follow-up.

CDR1 is KGHSH and CDR2 is LQKENI in the germline V gene. This CDR3 is 13 amino acids long. Trimming pared 6 bases from V and 6 bases from J, leaving 15 bases between. The table lists this clonotype with a few counts. No antigen is known for it. Time point specified: blood at routine non-recurrence follow-up after resection. TCRdb processed the 5' RACE reads anew with MiXCR; each CDR3 protein has one entry. Of about 100,000 distinct CDR3 sequences detected, 19% appear once; the ten largest clones hold 21%. The material was PBMCs, obtained at follow-up. V and J are TRBV18 and TRBJ2-7; perhaps D is TRBD1 or TRBD2 (5 bases each). The clonotype comes from a male donor with early-stage non-small cell lung cancer. In nucleotides, the CDR3 is TGTGCCAGCTCCCAATCCCGGGGACCCGAGCAGTACTTC. As protein: CASSQSRGPEQYF.